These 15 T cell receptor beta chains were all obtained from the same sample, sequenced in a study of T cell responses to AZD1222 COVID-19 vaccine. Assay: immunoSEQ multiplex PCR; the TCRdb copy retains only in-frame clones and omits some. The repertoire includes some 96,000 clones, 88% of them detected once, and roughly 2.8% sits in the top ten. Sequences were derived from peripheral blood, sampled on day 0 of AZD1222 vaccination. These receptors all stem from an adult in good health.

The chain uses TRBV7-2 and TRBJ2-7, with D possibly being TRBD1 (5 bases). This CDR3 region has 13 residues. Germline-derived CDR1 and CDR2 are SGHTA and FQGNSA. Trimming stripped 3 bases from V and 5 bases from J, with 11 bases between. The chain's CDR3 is CASSFTGYDEQYF. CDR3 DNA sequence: TGTGCCAGCAGCTTTACAGGATATGACGAGCAGTACTTC.

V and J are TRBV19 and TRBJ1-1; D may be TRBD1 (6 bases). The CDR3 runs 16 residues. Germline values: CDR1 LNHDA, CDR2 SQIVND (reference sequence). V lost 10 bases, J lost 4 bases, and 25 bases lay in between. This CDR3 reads CATQDSSRGGATEAFF. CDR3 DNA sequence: TGTGCCACTCAGGACAGTTCAAGAGGAGGGGCCACTGAAGCTTTCTTT.

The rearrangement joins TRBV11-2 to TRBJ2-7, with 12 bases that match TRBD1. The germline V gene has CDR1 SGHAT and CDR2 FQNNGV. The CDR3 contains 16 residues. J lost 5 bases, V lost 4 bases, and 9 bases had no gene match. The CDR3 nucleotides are TGTGCCAGCAGCTACGAGCCCGGGACAGGGGGCCACGAGCAGTACTTC. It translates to CASSYEPGTGGHEQYF.

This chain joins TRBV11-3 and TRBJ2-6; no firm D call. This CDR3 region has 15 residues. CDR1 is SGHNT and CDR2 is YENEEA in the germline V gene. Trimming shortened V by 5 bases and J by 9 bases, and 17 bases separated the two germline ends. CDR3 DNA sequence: TGTGCCAGCAGCCCCCTCGAGGTTTCGTACAACGTCCTGACTTTC. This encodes CASSPLEVSYNVLTF.

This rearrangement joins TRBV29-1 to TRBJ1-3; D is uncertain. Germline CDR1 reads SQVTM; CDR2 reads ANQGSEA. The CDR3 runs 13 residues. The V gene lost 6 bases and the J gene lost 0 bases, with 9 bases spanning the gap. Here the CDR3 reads CSVAVSSGNTIYF. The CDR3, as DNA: TGCAGCGTCGCGGTGAGCTCTGGAAACACCATATATTTT.

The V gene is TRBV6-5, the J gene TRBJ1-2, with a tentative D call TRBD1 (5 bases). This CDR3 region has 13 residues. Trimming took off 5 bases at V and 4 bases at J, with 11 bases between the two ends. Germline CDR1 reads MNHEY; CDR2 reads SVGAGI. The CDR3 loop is CASSPGPRYGYTF. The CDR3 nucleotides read TGTGCCAGCAGTCCGGGGCCTCGCTATGGCTACACCTTC.

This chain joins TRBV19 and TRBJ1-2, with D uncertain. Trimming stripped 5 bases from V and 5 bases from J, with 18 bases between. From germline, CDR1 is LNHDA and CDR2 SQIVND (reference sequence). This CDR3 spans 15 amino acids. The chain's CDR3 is CASSPHRSFFYGYTF. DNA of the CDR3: TGTGCCAGTAGTCCACACAGAAGCTTCTTTTATGGCTACACCTTC.

CDR3 in amino acids: CASSIRRGDGTQYF. DNA for the CDR3: TGTGCCAGCAGTATACGACGGGGTGACGGGACCCAGTACTTC. The chain employs TRBV27 and TRBJ2-5, with D perhaps TRBD2 (5 bases). Trimming left V 5 bases short and J 7 bases short, with 17 bases between. Germline assignment: CDR1 MNHEY and CDR2 SMNVEV (reference sequence). CDR3 length: 14 amino acids.

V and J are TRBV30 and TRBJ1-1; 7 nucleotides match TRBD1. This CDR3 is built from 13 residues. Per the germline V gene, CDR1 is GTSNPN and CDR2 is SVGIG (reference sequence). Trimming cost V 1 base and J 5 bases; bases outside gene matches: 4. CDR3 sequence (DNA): TGTGCCTGGAGTGCTAACAGGGGAACTGAAGCTTTCTTT. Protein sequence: CAWSANRGTEAFF.

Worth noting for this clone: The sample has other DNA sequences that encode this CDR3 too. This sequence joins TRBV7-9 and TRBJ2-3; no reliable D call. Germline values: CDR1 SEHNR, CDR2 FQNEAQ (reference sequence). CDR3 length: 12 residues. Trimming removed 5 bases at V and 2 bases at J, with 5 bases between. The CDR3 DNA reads TGTGCCAGCAGCCCTACCACAGATACGCAGTATTTT. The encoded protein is CASSPTTDTQYF.

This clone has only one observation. CDR3 amino acids: CASEHGGAGDTQYF. CDR3 DNA sequence: TGTGCCAGCGAGCACGGGGGGGCAGGGGATACGCAGTATTTT. The chain recombines TRBV11-1 with TRBJ2-3, with 8 positions matching TRBD2. Germline V gives CDR1 SGHAT, CDR2 FQDESV (reference sequence). The ends lost 8 bases at V and 6 bases at J; junction bases unmatched: 10. CDR3 length: 14 amino acids.

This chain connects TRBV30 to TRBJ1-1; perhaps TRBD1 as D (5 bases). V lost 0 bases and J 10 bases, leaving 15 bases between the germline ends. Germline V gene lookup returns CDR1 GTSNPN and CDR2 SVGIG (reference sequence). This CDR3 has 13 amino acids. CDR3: CAWSVREGLGAFF. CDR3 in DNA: TGTGCCTGGAGTGTACGAGAGGGGCTTGGAGCTTTCTTT.

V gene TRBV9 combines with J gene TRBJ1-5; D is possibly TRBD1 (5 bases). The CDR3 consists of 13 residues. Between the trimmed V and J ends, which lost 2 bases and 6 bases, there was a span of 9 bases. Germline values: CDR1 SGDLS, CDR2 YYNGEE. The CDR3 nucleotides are TGTGCCAGCAGCGTGGGGGGGGTTCAGCCCCAGCATTTT. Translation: CASSVGGVQPQHF. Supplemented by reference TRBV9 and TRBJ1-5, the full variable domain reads DSGVTQTPKHLITATGQRVTLRCSPRSGDLSVYWYQQSLDQGLQFLIQYYNGEERAKGNILERFSAQQFPDLHSELNLSSLELGDSALYFCASSVGGVQPQHFGDGTRLSIL.

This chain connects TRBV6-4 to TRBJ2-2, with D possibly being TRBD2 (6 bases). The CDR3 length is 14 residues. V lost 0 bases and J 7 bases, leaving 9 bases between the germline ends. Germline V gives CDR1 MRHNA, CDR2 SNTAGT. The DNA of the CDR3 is TGTGCCAGCAGTGACTCGGGAGGCAACGGGGAGCTGTTTTTT. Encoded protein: CASSDSGGNGELFF.

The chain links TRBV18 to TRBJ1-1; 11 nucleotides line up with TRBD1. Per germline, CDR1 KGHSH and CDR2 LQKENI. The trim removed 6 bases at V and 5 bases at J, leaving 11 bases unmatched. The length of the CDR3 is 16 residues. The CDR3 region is CASSHTGTGGKTEAFF. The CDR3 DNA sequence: TGTGCCAGCTCCCACACCGGGACAGGGGGTAAGACTGAAGCTTTCTTT. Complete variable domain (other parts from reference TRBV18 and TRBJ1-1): NAGVMQNPRHLVRRRGQEARLRCSPMKGHSHVYWYRQLPEEGLKFMVYLQKENIIDESGMPKERFSAEFPKEGPSILRIQQVVRGDSAAYFCASSHTGTGGKTEAFFGQGTRLTVV.